Reported below is one T cell receptor beta chain. Its antigen remains unknown. The assay was immunoSEQ multiplex PCR, and TCRdb's table has in-frame clones only and misses some. This table holds some 76,000 clones, 75% to 90% found once. The data belong to a study of cytotoxic CD8 clonotypes in ibrutinib-treated CLL. Turning to the study itself: Each sample contained, on average, about 250,000 productive templates and tens of thousands of productive rearrangements.

General observations from the study: Rising at ibrutinib response, clonality subsequently fell back toward baseline at progression. Clonality at baseline surpassed age-matched healthy donors and tracked circulating CD8+ T-cell counts.

The source of this sequence is a human donor with chronic lymphocytic leukemia. The input for sequencing was PBMCs, taken after 24 months of ibrutinib treatment.

The DNA for the CDR3 is TGTGCCAGCAGCGTAGGCGGAGACTATGGCTACACCTTC. It encodes CASSVGGDYGYTF. The chain links TRBV9 to TRBJ1-2, with D uncertain. The CDR3 loop spans 13 amino acids. The germline V and J ends were trimmed by 0 bases and 3 bases, with 6 bases remaining between them. Germline V gene lookup returns CDR1 SGDLS and CDR2 YYNGEE.